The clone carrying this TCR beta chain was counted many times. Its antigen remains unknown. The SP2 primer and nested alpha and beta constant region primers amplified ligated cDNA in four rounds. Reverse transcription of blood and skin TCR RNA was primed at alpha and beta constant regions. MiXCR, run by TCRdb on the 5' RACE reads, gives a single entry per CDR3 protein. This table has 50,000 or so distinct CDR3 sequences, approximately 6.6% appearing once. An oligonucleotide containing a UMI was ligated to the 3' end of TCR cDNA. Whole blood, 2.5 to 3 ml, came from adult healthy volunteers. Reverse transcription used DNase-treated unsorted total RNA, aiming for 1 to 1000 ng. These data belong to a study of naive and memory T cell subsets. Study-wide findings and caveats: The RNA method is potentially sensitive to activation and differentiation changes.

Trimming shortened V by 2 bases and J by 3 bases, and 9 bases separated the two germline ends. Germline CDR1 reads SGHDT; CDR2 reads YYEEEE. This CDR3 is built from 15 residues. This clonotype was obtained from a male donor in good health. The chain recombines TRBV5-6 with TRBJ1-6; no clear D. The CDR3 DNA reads TGTGCCAGCAGCTTCTCCACCAACTATAATTCACCCCTCCACTTT. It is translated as CASSFSTNYNSPLHF.